These T cell receptor beta chains were read from a single sample in a study of CD8+ T cells in alopecia areata. The repertoire was sequenced with immunoSEQ multiplex PCR; TCRdb's copy has only in-frame clones and lacks some. The sample contains 110,000 or so clones, roughly 50% of which appear only once. The sample consisted of CD8+ T cells sorted from blood, taken at week 4, from a patient treated with tofacitinib. The receptors stem from a human donor with alopecia areata. CDR3s include the opening cysteine and the closing phenylalanine or tryptophan. D genes are given only for firm matches. The size entry is marked missing in some rows and otherwise reads once, few, many or a size class.

>TRBV29-1|TRBJ1-2|-|few
CSDEGGTSVGYTF
TGCAGCGATGAGGGCGGGACATCTGTTGGCTACACCTTC
>TRBV7-9|TRBJ2-1|-|-
CASREPDEQFF
TGTGCCAGCAGGGAACCAGATGAGCAGTTCTTC
>TRBV30|TRBJ1-2|-|-
CAVRVTGYTF
TGTGCCGTCCGAGTAACGGGCTACACCTTC
>TRBV7-2|TRBJ1-5|-|-
CASSLAGVGNQPQHF
TGTGCCAGCAGCTTAGCAGGGGTGGGCAATCAGCCCCAGCATTTT
>TRBV29-1|TRBJ2-6|-|few
CSVEEFEDGSGANVLTF
TGCAGCGTTGAAGAGTTCGAGGACGGGTCTGGGGCCAACGTCCTGACTTTC
>TRBV27|TRBJ1-2|-|-
CASSLSAVYGYTF
TGTGCCAGCAGTTTATCAGCCGTCTATGGCTACACCTTC
>TRBV30|TRBJ1-2|TRBD1|-
CAWSEGAMAYYGYTF
TGTGCCTGGAGTGAGGGGGCGATGGCCTACTATGGCTACACCTTC
>TRBV18|TRBJ2-3|-|-
CASSSPKRADTQYF
TGTGCCAGCTCATCCCCGAAAAGGGCAGATACGCAGTATTTT
>TRBV4-3|TRBJ1-1|-|-
CASSRVGFTEAFF
TGCGCCAGCAGCCGTGTGGGATTCACTGAAGCTTTCTTT
>TRBV7-9|TRBJ2-5|-|-
CASTLLVGETQYF
TGTGCCAGCACCCTCCTTGTCGGGGAGACCCAGTACTTC
>TRBV23-1|TRBJ2-7|TRBD1|few
CASSPIDREGPYEQYF
TGCGCCAGCAGTCCCATCGACAGGGAAGGGCCCTACGAGCAGTACTTC
>TRBV13|TRBJ2-4|TRBD2|few
CASSSVGSGGNIQYF
TGTGCCAGCAGCTCCGTCGGTAGCGGGGGTAACATTCAGTACTTC
>TRBV4-1|TRBJ2-7|TRBD1|-
CASSQVGTGEFEQYF
TGCGCCAGCAGCCAAGTGGGGACAGGGGAATTCGAGCAGTACTTC
>TRBV4-3|TRBJ2-6|-|once
CASSQVTSLSGANVLTF
TGCGCCAGCAGCCAAGTAACATCACTCTCTGGGGCCAACGTCCTGACTTTC
>TRBV28|TRBJ1-5|TRBD1|-
CASSFAGGGNQPQHF
TGTGCCAGCAGTTTCGCAGGGGGTGGCAATCAGCCCCAGCATTTT
>TRBV7-9|TRBJ2-7|-|-
CASREDGLTYEQYF
TGTGCCAGCAGGGAAGACGGCCTCACCTACGAGCAGTACTTC
>TRBV7-9|TRBJ1-5|-|-
CASAGEGRNQPQHF
TGTGCCAGTGCTGGGGAGGGTCGCAATCAGCCCCAGCATTTT
>TRBV12-5|TRBJ2-7|-|few
CASGLVLEQYF
TGTGCTAGTGGTTTGGTCCTAGAGCAGTACTTC
>TRBV5-1|TRBJ2-7|-|-
CASSGVDRQDEQYF
TGCGCCAGCAGCGGCGTGGACCGGCAGGACGAGCAGTACTTC
>TRBV7-9|TRBJ2-4|-|-
CASSSGDLAKNIQYF
TGTGCCAGCAGCTCCGGGGACCTCGCCAAAAACATTCAGTACTTC
>TRBV4-2|TRBJ1-5|-|-
CASSQGLEGSNQPQHF
TGTGCCAGCAGCCAAGGCCTGGAGGGGTCGAATCAGCCCCAGCATTTT
>TRBV5-6|TRBJ1-2|-|-
CASSLPGQAFYGYTF
TGTGCCAGCAGCCTCCCTGGGCAGGCCTTCTATGGCTACACCTTC